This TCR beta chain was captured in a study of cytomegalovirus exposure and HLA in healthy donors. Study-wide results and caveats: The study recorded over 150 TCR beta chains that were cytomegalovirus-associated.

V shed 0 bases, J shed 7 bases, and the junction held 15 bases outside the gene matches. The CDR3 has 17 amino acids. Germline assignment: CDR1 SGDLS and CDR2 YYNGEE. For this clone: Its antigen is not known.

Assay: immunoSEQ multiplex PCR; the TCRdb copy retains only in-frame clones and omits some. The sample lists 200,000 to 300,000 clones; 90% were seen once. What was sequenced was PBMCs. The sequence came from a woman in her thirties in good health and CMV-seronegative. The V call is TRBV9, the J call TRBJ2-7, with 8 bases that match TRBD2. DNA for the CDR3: TGTGCCAGCAGCGTAGAGACCCATTCGCGGGAGGTTTTAGAGCAGTACTTC. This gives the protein CASSVETHSREVLEQYF.